What follows are 8 T cell receptor beta chains derived from one specimen sequenced in a study of T cell responses to AZD1222 COVID-19 vaccine. Repertoires were generated with immunoSEQ multiplex PCR, while TCRdb's copy carries only in-frame clones and drops some. The repertoire holds approximately 210,000 clones, with 90% to 95% as singletons. The input for sequencing was peripheral blood, taken 28 days after the second dose of the MenACWY control vaccine. All receptors derive from an adult who received the MenACWY meningococcal vaccine as a control.

This chain connects TRBV6-5 to TRBJ2-1, with 7 bases identical to TRBD1. This CDR3 has 13 amino acids. CDR1 and CDR2 from the germline V gene are MNHEY and SVGAGI. The V and J ends lost 6 bases and 9 bases, in that order; junction bases with no gene match: 8. CDR3 nucleotides: TGTGCCAGCAGAAGACAGGGATCCGGTGAGCAGTTCTTC. Its translation: CASRRQGSGEQFF.

V gene TRBV9 combines with J gene TRBJ1-2; tentative D call: TRBD1 (6 bases). Germline V gives CDR1 SGDLS, CDR2 YYNGEE. Trimming removed 3 bases from V and 4 bases from J, with 13 bases in between. The CDR3 has 14 residues. The CDR3 DNA sequence: TGTGCCAGCAGCGGCCCGACAGGCTCCTATGGCTACACCTTC. The encoded protein is CASSGPTGSYGYTF.

This chain uses TRBV6-5 with TRBJ1-6; the match to TRBD1 covers 7 bases. The CDR3 covers 15 residues. The V and J ends lost 8 bases and 5 bases, in that order; junction bases with no gene match: 9. Germline assignment: CDR1 MNHEY and CDR2 SVGAGI. CDR3 sequence (DNA): TGTGCCAGCGGCCTCAGGGGGGTCGATAATTCACCCCTCCACTTT. Translation gives CASGLRGVDNSPLHF.

The rearrangement uses TRBV9 and TRBJ2-5; 7 nucleotides line up with TRBD1. The CDR3 contains 17 residues. Losses at the gene ends were 0 bases for V and 1 base for J; bases not matched to a gene: 9. CDR1 SGDLS and CDR2 YYNGEE come from the germline V gene. CDR3 DNA sequence: TGTGCCAGCAGCGTAGCTCCACAGGGGAAAGGCCAAGAGACCCAGTACTTC. It codes for CASSVAPQGKGQETQYF.

The chain couples TRBV28 to TRBJ2-7; possibly TRBD2 for D (6 bases). The CDR3 spans 13 residues. Trimming left V 3 bases short and J 7 bases short, with 13 bases between. Germline-derived CDR1 and CDR2 are MDHEN and SYDVKM. The chain's CDR3 is CASSFMEGEEQYF. The CDR3 DNA sequence: TGTGCCAGCAGTTTCATGGAGGGAGAAGAGCAGTACTTC.

The gene calls are TRBV6-1 and TRBJ1-1; D gene ambiguous. The V end lost 3 bases, the J end lost 3 bases, and 8 bases lay between the germline ends. Germline CDR1 and CDR2: MNHNS and SASEGT. The CDR3 is 13 amino acids. The CDR3 spells CASSDLGYTEAFF. In DNA form, the CDR3 reads TGTGCCAGCAGTGATTTGGGTTACACTGAAGCTTTCTTT.

This sequence joins TRBV6-1 and TRBJ2-1, with a weak D call TRBD2 (5 bases). Deletions cut 0 bases from V and 12 bases from J, with 12 bases between. The germline gives CDR1 MNHNS, CDR2 SASEGT. There are 13 residues in the CDR3. For the CDR3, the DNA is TGTGCCAGCAGTGAAGCGCAGCTACGGGGGCAGTTCTTC. Protein: CASSEAQLRGQFF.

This chain uses TRBV6-1 with TRBJ1-5; TRBD1 is a possible D gene (5 bases). There are 14 residues in the CDR3. CDR1 is MNHNS, CDR2 SASEGT, per germline. V dropped 0 bases and J dropped 5 bases, with 8 bases sitting between them. The CDR3 DNA is TGTGCCAGCAGTGAAGCAGGGGATTATCAGCCCCAGCATTTT. This encodes CASSEAGDYQPQHF.